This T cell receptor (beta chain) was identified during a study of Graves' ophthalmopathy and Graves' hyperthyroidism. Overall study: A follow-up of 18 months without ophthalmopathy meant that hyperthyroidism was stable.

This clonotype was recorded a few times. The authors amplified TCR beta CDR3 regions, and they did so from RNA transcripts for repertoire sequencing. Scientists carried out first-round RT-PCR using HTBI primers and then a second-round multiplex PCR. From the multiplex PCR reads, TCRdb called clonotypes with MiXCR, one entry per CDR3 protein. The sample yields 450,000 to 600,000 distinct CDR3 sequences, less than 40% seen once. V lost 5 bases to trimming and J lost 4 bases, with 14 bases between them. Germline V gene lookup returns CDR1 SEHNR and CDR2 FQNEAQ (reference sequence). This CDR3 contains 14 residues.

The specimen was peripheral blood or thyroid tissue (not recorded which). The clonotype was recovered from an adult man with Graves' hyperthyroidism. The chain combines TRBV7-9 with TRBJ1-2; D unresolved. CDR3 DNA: TGTGCCAGCAGCCTAGAGGCGAAGGGCTATGGCTACACCTTC. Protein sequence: CASSLEAKGYGYTF.